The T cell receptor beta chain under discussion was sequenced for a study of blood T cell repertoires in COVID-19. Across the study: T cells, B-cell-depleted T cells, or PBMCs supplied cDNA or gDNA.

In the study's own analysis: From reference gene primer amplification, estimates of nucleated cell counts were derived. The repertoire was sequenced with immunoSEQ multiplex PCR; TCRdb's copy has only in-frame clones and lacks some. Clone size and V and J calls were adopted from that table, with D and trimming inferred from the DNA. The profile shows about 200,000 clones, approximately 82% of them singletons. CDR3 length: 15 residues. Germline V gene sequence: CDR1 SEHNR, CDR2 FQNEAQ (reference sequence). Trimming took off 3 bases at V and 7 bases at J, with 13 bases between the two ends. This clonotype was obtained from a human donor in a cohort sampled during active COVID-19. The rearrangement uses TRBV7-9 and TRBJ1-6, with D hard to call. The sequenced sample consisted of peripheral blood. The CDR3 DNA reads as TGTGCCAGCAGCTTTGGGCCGTTCGAAAATTCACCCCTCCACTTT. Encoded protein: CASSFGPFENSPLHF.